Sequencing of this T cell receptor (beta chain) was carried out in a study of regulatory T cells in long-lasting Graves disease. Study details: The study enrolled newly diagnosed Graves' patients on antithyroid drugs under 3 months. Study results and caveats: Persistent disease was associated with favored TRBV28 usage and with favored use of TRBJ1-2 and TRBJ2-5. Those with persistent Graves' had less TCR diversity than newly diagnosed patients.

The germline V gene encodes CDR1 SGHAT and CDR2 FQDESV (reference sequence). This CDR3 spans 15 amino acids. Trimming removed 5 bases at V and 7 bases at J, with 15 bases between. With iRepertoire HTBI primers and Arm-PCR of CDR3 regions, TCR beta libraries were built. TCRdb re-called the multiplex PCR reads with MiXCR, one entry per CDR3 protein. The repertoire includes around 250,000 distinct CDR3 sequences, under 20% of them detected once, and around 15% sits in the top ten. As to time point: newly diagnosed GD, antithyroid drugs for less than 3 months. PBMC-extracted RNA yielded the TCR library. This clonotype was seen at least ten times. What it binds is not known. This sample was shared with a second study, whose subject was T cells in Graves' hyperthyroidism and ophthalmopathy. That paper notes: Most thyroid clonotypes expanded above 0.001 were also detected in blood.

The TCR comes from a woman between 25 and 40 years old with Graves disease. The chain employs TRBV11-1 and TRBJ1-6, with D possibly matching TRBD1 (5 bases). The sample was peripheral blood mononuclear cells (PBMCs), taken at new diagnosis, from a patient treated with antithyroid drugs. In DNA, the CDR3 is TGTGCCAGCAGCCCTCAGAGGGGCGGGAATTCACCCCTCCACTTT. As protein: CASSPQRGGNSPLHF.